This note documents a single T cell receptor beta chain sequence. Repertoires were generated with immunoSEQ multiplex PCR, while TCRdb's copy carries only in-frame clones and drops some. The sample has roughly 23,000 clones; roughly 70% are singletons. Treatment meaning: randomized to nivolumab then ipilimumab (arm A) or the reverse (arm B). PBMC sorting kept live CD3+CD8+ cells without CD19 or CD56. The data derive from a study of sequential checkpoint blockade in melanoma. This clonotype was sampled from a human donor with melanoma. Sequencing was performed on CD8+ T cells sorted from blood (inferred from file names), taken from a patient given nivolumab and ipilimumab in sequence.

CDR3 loop: CSVELARLDYNEQFF. The CDR3 DNA sequence: TGCAGCGTTGAGCTGGCCAGGCTGGACTACAATGAGCAGTTCTTC. The chain uses TRBV29-1 and TRBJ2-1; unclear D gene. Per the germline V gene, CDR1 is SQVTM and CDR2 is ANQGSEA. CDR3 length: 15 amino acids. The V and J ends lost 3 bases and 3 bases respectively, with 15 bases between them.